A few counts support the clone carrying this T cell receptor beta chain. Its target is not known. These data come from a study of beta chain features in type 1 diabetes. On the study more broadly: No patient-donor differences in age, gender, total cells or subset yield.

The study's findings and limits: Insertions at VDJ junctions were less frequent in type 1 diabetes patients. These patients also deleted more nucleotides at the same junctions. Significant though moderate, a shortening of TCRB CDR3s appeared in all four CD4+ subsets of Type 1 diabetes patients.

The entirety of the isolated RNA underwent reverse transcription, so expressed TCRB transcripts were sequenced. Assay: immunoSEQ multiplex PCR; the TCRdb copy retains only in-frame clones and omits some. The table lists roughly 450,000 clones, around 10% of them singletons. The TCR comes from a woman under 30 in good health. What was sequenced was naive CD4+ T cells from blood.

CDR3 amino acids: CASSIVSLYNEQFF. In DNA form, the CDR3 reads TGTGCCAGTAGTATTGTTTCACTTTACAATGAGCAGTTCTTC. The chain carries TRBV19 and TRBJ2-1; unclear D gene. CDR1 is LNHDA, CDR2 SQIVND, per germline (reference sequence). The CDR3 extends over 14 amino acids. V shed 3 bases and J shed 4 bases, with 10 bases lying between them.